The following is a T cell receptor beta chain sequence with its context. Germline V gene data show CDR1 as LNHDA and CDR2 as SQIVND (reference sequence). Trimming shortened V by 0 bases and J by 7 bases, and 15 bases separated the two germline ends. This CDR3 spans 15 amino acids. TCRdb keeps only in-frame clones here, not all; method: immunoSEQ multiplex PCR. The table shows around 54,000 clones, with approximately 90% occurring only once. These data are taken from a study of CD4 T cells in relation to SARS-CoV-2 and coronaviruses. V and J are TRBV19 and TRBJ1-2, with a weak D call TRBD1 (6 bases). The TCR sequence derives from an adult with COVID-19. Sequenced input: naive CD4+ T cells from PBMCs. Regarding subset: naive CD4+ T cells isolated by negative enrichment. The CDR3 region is CASSIEGRGSPGYTF. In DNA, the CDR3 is TGTGCCAGTAGTATAGAAGGCAGGGGAAGTCCTGGCTACACCTTC.